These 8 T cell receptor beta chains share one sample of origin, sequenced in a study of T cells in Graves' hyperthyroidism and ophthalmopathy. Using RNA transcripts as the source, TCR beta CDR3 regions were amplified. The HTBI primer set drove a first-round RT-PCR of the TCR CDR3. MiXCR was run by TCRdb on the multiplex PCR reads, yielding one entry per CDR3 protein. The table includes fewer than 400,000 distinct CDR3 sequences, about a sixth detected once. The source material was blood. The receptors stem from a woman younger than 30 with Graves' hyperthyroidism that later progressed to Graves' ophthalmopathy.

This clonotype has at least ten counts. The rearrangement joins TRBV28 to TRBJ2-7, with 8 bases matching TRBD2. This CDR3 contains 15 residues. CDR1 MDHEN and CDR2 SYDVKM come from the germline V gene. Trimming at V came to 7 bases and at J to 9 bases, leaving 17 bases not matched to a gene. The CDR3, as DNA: TGTGCCAGCACTAGCGGGCCTTCTACTCTACGAGGGCAGTACTTC. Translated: CASTSGPSTLRGQYF.

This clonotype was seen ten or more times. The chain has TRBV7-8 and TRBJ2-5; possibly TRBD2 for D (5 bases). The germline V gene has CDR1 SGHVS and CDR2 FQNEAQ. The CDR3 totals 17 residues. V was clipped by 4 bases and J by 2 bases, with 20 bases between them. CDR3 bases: TGTGCCAGCAGCTACCCTAGCACCCTGGACCGGCAAGAGACCCAGTACTTC. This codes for CASSYPSTLDRQETQYF.

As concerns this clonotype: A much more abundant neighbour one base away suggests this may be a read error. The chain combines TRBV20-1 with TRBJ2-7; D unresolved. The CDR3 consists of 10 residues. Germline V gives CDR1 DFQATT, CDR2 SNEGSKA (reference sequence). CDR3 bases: TGCAGTGCGTGGTTTCACGAGCAGTGCTTC. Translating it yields CSAWFHEQCF.

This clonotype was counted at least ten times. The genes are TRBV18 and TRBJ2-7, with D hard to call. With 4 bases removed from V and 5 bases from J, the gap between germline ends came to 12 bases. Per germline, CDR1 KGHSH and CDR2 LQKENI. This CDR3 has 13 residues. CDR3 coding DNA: TGTGCCAGCTCACAGGGCCATCCTAACGAGCAGTACTTC. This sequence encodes CASSQGHPNEQYF.

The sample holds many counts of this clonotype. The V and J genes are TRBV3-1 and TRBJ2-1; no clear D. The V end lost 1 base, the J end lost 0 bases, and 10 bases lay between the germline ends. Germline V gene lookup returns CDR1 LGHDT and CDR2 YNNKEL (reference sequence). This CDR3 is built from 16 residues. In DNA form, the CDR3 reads TGTGCCAGCAGCCAAGGGCAGCGAACCTCCTACAATGAGCAGTTCTTC. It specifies CASSQGQRTSYNEQFF.

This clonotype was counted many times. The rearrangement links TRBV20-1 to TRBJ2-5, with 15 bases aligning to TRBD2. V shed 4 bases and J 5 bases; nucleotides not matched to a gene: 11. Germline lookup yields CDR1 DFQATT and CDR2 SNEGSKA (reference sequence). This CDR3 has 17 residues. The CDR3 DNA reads TGCAGTGCTACCGGAGGACTAGCGGGAGGGCCTCGGGAGACCCAGTACTTC. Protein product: CSATGGLAGGPRETQYF.

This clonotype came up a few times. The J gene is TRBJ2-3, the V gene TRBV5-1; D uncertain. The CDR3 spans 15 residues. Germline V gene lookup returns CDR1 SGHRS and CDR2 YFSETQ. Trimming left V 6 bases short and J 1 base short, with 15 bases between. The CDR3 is CASTGSTAGTDTQYF. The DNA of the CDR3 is TGCGCCAGCACCGGAAGTACAGCCGGCACAGATACGCAGTATTTT.

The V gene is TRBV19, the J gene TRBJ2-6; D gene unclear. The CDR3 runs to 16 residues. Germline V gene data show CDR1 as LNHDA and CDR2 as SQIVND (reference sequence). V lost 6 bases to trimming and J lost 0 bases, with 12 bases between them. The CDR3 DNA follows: TGTGCCAGTAGGGTCGATCCAAGCTCTGGGGCCAACGTCCTGACTTTC. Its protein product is CASRVDPSSGANVLTF.